This TCR beta chain was recovered during a study of T-cell reconstitution after alpha-beta-depleted transplantation in children. The CDR3 is made up of 16 amino acids. Germline V lookup: CDR1 SGHTA, CDR2 FQGTGA. With 3 bases removed from V and 5 bases from J, the gap between germline ends came to 19 bases. During its preparation, the TCRbeta library received unique molecular identifiers. From the PCR reads, TCRdb called clonotypes with MiXCR, one entry per CDR3 protein. In the table there are almost 250,000 distinct CDR3 sequences, roughly 23% of which are singletons. General study points: By one year post-transplant, T-cell counts and diversity largely arose from T cells that were newly produced. The high TCRbeta diversity at day 60 in some patients came from surviving recipient T cells and thymic progenitors.

This clonotype was counted only a few times. The antigen is unknown. The sample consisted of PBMCs, taken before TCRalphabeta/CD19-depleted stem cell transplant. This chain connects TRBV7-3 to TRBJ1-1, with a possible D match to TRBD1 (5 bases). The origin of this receptor is a girl aged 2 to 10 with Fanconi anemia, due to receive a stem cell transplant. CDR3 DNA sequence: TGTGCCAGCAGCTTCGGGGGTCAGGGTACTGGTACTGAAGCTTTCTTT. Its protein is CASSFGGQGTGTEAFF.